Below are 11 T cell receptor beta chains sequenced from a single sample in a study of lymphopenia after photon versus proton radiotherapy. Assay used: immunoSEQ multiplex PCR; TCRdb lists only in-frame clones, some missing. In the table there are 25,000 to 30,000 clones, around 81% of which are singletons. Sequences were derived from peripheral blood, sampled from a patient treated with photon-based radiotherapy. Every receptor here comes from a man over 45 with gastric cancer.

The gene calls are TRBV19 and TRBJ1-2; perhaps TRBD1 as D (5 bases). Trimming pared 7 bases from V and 2 bases from J, leaving 23 bases between. CDR3 length equals 17 residues. The germline gives CDR1 LNHDA, CDR2 SQIVND (reference sequence). The CDR3 region is CASKPLVGGQGNYGYTF. The CDR3 DNA is TGTGCCAGTAAACCCCTGGTTGGGGGTCAGGGAAACTATGGCTACACCTTC.

Comments on this clone: Different DNA sequences within this sample yield the same CDR3. The V and J genes are TRBV6-5 and TRBJ1-1; D gene ambiguous. This CDR3 is built from 12 residues. Germline-derived CDR1 and CDR2 are MNHEY and SVGAGI. The V and J ends lost 5 bases and 2 bases respectively, with 6 bases between them. CDR3 DNA: TGTGCCAGCAGTAGACAAAACACTGAAGCTTTCTTT. This gives the protein CASSRQNTEAFF.

For the CDR3, the DNA is TGTGCCAGCAGCTTGGGAAGCTATGGCTACACCTTC. This gives the protein CASSLGSYGYTF. This rearrangement joins TRBV7-2 to TRBJ1-2; D not certain. The V and J ends lost 3 bases and 4 bases respectively, with 6 bases between them. The CDR3 totals 12 residues. In germline, CDR1 is SGHTA, CDR2 FQGNSA.

The V call is TRBV30, the J call TRBJ1-2; D uncertain. Germline V gene data show CDR1 as GTSNPN and CDR2 as SVGIG (reference sequence). Deletions cut 2 bases from V and 3 bases from J, with 10 bases between. The CDR3 runs to 13 residues. CDR3 region: CAWSPRHDYGYTF. In DNA form, the CDR3 reads TGTGCCTGGAGTCCCCGACACGACTATGGCTACACCTTC.

This chain connects TRBV19 to TRBJ2-1; TRBD2 matches 16 bases. Germline V gene lookup returns CDR1 LNHDA and CDR2 SQIVND (reference sequence). V gave up 8 bases and J gave up 0 bases; unmatched junction bases: 7. The CDR3 consists of 18 residues. The CDR3 region is CASHPGLAGGSSYNEQFF. CDR3 DNA sequence: TGTGCCAGTCATCCGGGACTAGCGGGGGGGAGCTCCTACAATGAGCAGTTCTTC.

The V gene is TRBV19, the J gene TRBJ1-1; the match to TRBD1 covers 8 bases. V shed 6 bases and J 8 bases; nucleotides not matched to a gene: 2. The CDR3 runs 11 residues. Germline V lookup: CDR1 LNHDA, CDR2 SQIVND (reference sequence). This chain's CDR3 is CASRDRVEAFF. CDR3 nucleotides: TGTGCCAGTAGGGACAGGGTCGAAGCTTTCTTT.

There are a few counts of this clone. The chain combines TRBV5-1 with TRBJ1-4, with TRBD1 matching 8 bases. The CDR3 covers 13 residues. The V gene end was trimmed by 3 bases and the J gene end by 12 bases; junction bases not matched to a gene: 7. Germline V gene sequence: CDR1 SGHRS, CDR2 YFSETQ. CDR3 amino acids: CASSSGQGVELFF. Written as DNA, the CDR3 is TGCGCCAGCAGCTCCGGACAGGGCGTAGAACTGTTTTTT. Combining the CDR3 with reference TRBV5-1 and TRBJ1-4 gives the whole variable domain KAGVTQTPRYLIKTRGQQVTLSCSPISGHRSVSWYQQTPGQGLQFLFEYFSETQRNKGNFPGRFSGRQFSNSRSEMNVSTLELGDSALYLCASSSGQGVELFFGSGTQLSVL.

The chain combines TRBV10-3 with TRBJ2-4; perhaps D is TRBD1 or TRBD2 (5 bases each). The germline gives CDR1 ENHRY, CDR2 SYGVKD. V gave up 8 bases and J gave up 2 bases, with 7 bases separating them. The CDR3 length is 12 residues. The DNA of the CDR3 is TGTGCCATCGGGGGTCCCAAAAACATTCAGTACTTC. Protein: CAIGGPKNIQYF.

The chain is built from TRBV11-3 and TRBJ2-2; 9 bases match TRBD2. The V segment lost 1 base and the J segment 4 bases; nucleotides outside the gene matches: 4. Germline CDR1 and CDR2: SGHNT and YENEEA. The CDR3 has 16 amino acids. The CDR3 DNA sequence: TGTGCCAGCAGCTTAGTAGGCGGGGGGGCCACCGGGGAGCTGTTTTTT. Its translation: CASSLVGGGATGELFF.

The CDR3 DNA follows: TGTGCCAGCAGCCAAGATTGGAGCAGGGCGATCACTGAAGCTTTCTTT. Its protein product is CASSQDWSRAITEAFF. The rearrangement joins TRBV14 to TRBJ1-1; possibly TRBD1 for D (5 bases). The CDR3 is made up of 16 amino acids. V was pared by 0 bases and J by 4 bases, with 15 bases between. Germline V gene lookup returns CDR1 SGHDN and CDR2 FVKESK.

In its sample, this clone was seen once. CDR3 DNA sequence: TGTGCCAGCAGTTCCGAGAAATATAATTCACCCCTCCACTTT. Translated, it gives CASSSEKYNSPLHF. The chain uses TRBV6-6 and TRBJ1-6; D gene unclear. Trimming shortened V by 4 bases and J by 4 bases, and 8 bases separated the two germline ends. CDR3 length: 14 residues. Germline loops: CDR1 MNHNY, CDR2 SVGAGI (reference sequence).